The 3 T cell receptor beta chains reported below all come from one sample, sequenced in a study of graft-versus-host responses after intestinal transplantation. Assay: immunoSEQ multiplex PCR; the TCRdb copy retains only in-frame clones and omits some. The sample includes tens of thousands of clones, roughly 91% of them seen just once. Their antigens are not known. The sample consisted of unstimulated CD8+ T cells sorted from spleen or lymph node cells, taken before intestinal transplant. These receptors originate from a human donor who received an intestinal transplant.

This chain connects TRBV11-2 to TRBJ2-2; the D is unclear. Looked up from germline, CDR1 is SGHAT and CDR2 is FQNNGV. Deletions cut 1 base from V and 4 bases from J, with 7 bases between. CDR3 length equals 14 residues. CDR3: CASSLGLRTGELFF. In DNA form, the CDR3 reads TGTGCCAGCAGCTTAGGGTTGCGCACCGGGGAGCTGTTTTTT.

The chain carries TRBV7-9 and TRBJ2-7, with 10 nucleotides matching TRBD2. This CDR3 has 14 amino acids. The V gene's germline CDR1 is SEHNR and CDR2 FQNEAQ (reference sequence). J gave up 3 bases and V 5 bases, and 4 bases lay outside the gene matches. This chain's CDR3 is CASSDSGGVYEQYF. The CDR3 region has the DNA TGTGCCAGCAGCGACAGCGGGGGGGTCTACGAGCAGTACTTC.

The chain combines TRBV5-6 with TRBJ2-3; TRBD2 is a possible D gene (5 bases). V lost 2 bases and J lost 1, with 11 bases in between. This CDR3 has 15 residues. Germline assignment: CDR1 SGHDT and CDR2 YYEEEE. DNA of the CDR3: TGTGCCAGCAGCTTCGGGGATTTTGGCACAGATACGCAGTATTTT. As protein: CASSFGDFGTDTQYF.